This TCR beta chain was sequenced in a study of cytomegalovirus exposure and HLA in healthy donors (dated by TCRdb to about 2017). For context, the study as a whole: An earlier analysis of roughly 500 of the donors reported about 290 Gb of sequence data and 120 million or so unique TCR beta sequences from about 179 million T cells. Using immunosequencing, the study profiled T cell repertoires from fewer than 850 subjects and related those repertoires to cytomegalovirus serostatus. The study aimed to test whether signatures of past pathogen exposure could be identified by cataloging public T cell receptors. Among around 400 genotyped donors of the cohort, an average of approximately 220,000 unique TCR beta nucleotide sequences was sequenced per donor, of which 15% to 20% were non-productive. To decide whether each TCR beta V gene segment behaved as functional or pseudogenic, an earlier analysis of nearly 600 of the donors relied on high-throughput TCR beta sequencing. Class I and class II HLA loci were covered by the typing at four-digit resolution. The later analysis used no new phenotypic data to find candidate immune exposures, relying instead on TCR beta sequences and their occurrence across donors. About five DR-DQ haplotypes were treated as single units for association and clustering because of strong linkage in the cohort. Every discovery cohort repertoire had been produced on one sequencing platform. In a later analysis, previously published TCR beta repertoires from about 640 donors were re-analyzed and high-resolution HLA genotyping was added so that TCR occurrence patterns could be studied. About 310 gigabases of sequencing data and roughly 90 million unique TCR sequences were included in an early release covering roughly 700 HLA-typed donors. Alongside the repertoire data, information on donor age, sex, ethnicity and CMV serostatus was compiled. Typing coverage varied by locus: roughly 629-630 donors for A, B, C, DRB1 and DQB1; 522 for DQA1; over 600 for DPA1; approximately 450 for DPB1. The genetic ancestry cluster associated with self-reported Caucasian donors included about 81% of the roughly 400 genotyped donors. Besides the first cohort of around 670 subjects, a separate validation cohort made up of about 120 different subjects was used. A later genetic analysis used genome-wide SNP genotypes for about 60% of the roughly 670 donors, treating that subset as a discovery cohort. The study combined high-throughput TCR immunosequencing, statistical association of individual TCRs with disease status, and machine learning to predict cytomegalovirus infection status.

As concerns this clone: Its antigen specificity is not known.

What the research found in general, with its limitations: In a later analysis, HLA-associated TCR beta chains showed more clonal expansion and lower generation probabilities than non-associated chains that were equally common. A cluster of highly shared sequence variants was judged likely to represent a technical artifact of the sequencing pipeline. Sequencing depth was assumed to be roughly uniform across donors in the presence/absence analyses, though that assumption may not hold. In an earlier analysis of approximately 590 of the donors, most TCR beta V segments appeared in productive rearrangements about 87% or about 30% of the time, broadly matching IMGT annotations. The authors suggested that the approach could potentially be extended to other disease states and immunological phenotypes. Across donors, most TCR sequences were observed very rarely, whereas some public TCRs were present in many individuals. A later analysis reported that several top co-occurrence clusters appeared linked to parvovirus B19, influenza, CMV and Epstein-Barr virus. Because the 87-base-pair reads could not distinguish some IMGT-functional V segments, including TRBV6-2 and TRBV6-3, those segments were excluded. Because some donors lacked HLA typing at each locus, the association tests relied only on the typed subset. Immune exposure information for the cohort was limited to CMV serostatus. A further reported finding was that TCR beta sequences accurately predicted the HLA-A and HLA-B alleles for most subjects in the first cohort. According to a later genetic analysis, donors in an Asian-associated ancestry cluster had fewer N-insertions in productive TCRs than the approximately 610-donor mean. Linkage disequilibrium might explain the correlated functional status among segregating V segments, but an unknown experimental factor could not be excluded. According to a later analysis, TCR association rates differed among HLA loci, with DRB1 alleles showing the most associated TCRs and HLA-C alleles showing the fewest. A later genetic analysis associated a missense DCLRE1C variant with V-gene and J-gene trimming of TCR beta chains, and an independent cohort replicated the association. In this cohort, only TCR beta chains were sequenced, and detectable features were limited by the absence of alpha or paired-chain data. The classifier was reported to diagnose cytomegalovirus status with high specificity and sensitivity in both the original cohort and the validation cohort. The study gave a list of 150 to 200 TCR beta chains associated with cytomegalovirus. In a later analysis, most CMV-associated TCR beta chains were found to appear HLA-restricted, with HLA associations seemingly driven largely by CMV exposure. Some 15 rarely observed V segments, including chromosome 9 orphons, were excluded from the earlier analysis of 550 to 700 of the donors because counts were too low. At a false discovery rate of 0.05, a later analysis linked under 20,000 TCR beta sequences to specific HLA alleles. A few of the identified cytomegalovirus-associated TCR beta chains were confirmed in vitro to be specific for cytomegalovirus antigens. Assigning TCR associations to individual alleles was difficult when HLA alleles, especially DR and DQ, strongly co-occurred.

V lost 8 bases and J lost 4 bases; the stretch between them is 14 bases long. Its CDR3 holds 13 amino acids, cysteine through phenylalanine. The only DNA kept is the CDR3, 39 bases in frame from the first base. CDR1 and CDR2, per the germline V gene, are MNHNS and SASEGT. Preparation of the library involved the immunoSEQ multiplex PCR assay. For the multiplex PCR, a mixture combining 60 forward primers for TCR Vbeta segments and 13 reverse primers for TCR Jbeta segments was used. A multiplex PCR assay on genomic DNA amplified the CDR3 region of rearranged TCR beta genes. The Illumina HiSeq System was used to sequence the amplified TCR beta libraries as 87-base-pair reads. As for the original processing: A later analysis tallied 75 million to 95 million unique TCR beta chains across the 600 to 700 repertoires, and approximately 12 million of those chains were shared by two or more donors. Raw reads were error-corrected and collapsed into unique sequences with a nearest-neighbor algorithm that merged closely related sequences to remove PCR and sequencing errors. V, D and J gene segments were assigned by aligning CDR3 sequences to IMGT reference sequences. For a sequence to be retained, a match of at least six nucleotides was required to both a V gene segment and a J gene segment. A rearrangement was called productive if the CDR3 had no stop codons and remained in frame with V and J, and every other rearrangement was called non-productive. CDR3 was defined by IMGT convention, running from the second conserved V-encoded cysteine to the conserved J-encoded phenylalanine. In an earlier analysis of more than 550 of the donors, sequences lacking an unambiguous match to a single V gene segment were excluded. An earlier analysis of 500 to 700 of the donors classified V segments as functional when productive rearrangements were above 56.7% and as segregating when the standard deviation between donors was above 5%. A statistical classification framework was developed to diagnose cytomegalovirus status using the catalog of TCR beta chain sequences. V and J gene assignment, in a later analysis, came from comparing TCR nucleotide sequences with IMGT/GENE-DB human TR gene sequences. In a later analysis, CDR3 sequences and most-parsimonious VDJ recombination scenarios were assigned using the TCRdist pipeline. In a later analysis, each TCR beta chain was defined by its CDR3 amino acid sequence together with its V-gene family, and reads without a unique V-gene family were excluded. As a way to deal with suspected cross-contamination and a sequencing artifact, a later analysis dropped roughly 600 nucleotide sequences that were highly shared and had low generation probability. For each public chain, a later analysis derived a clonal expansion index from normalized ranks of inferred template counts within each repertoire. Generation probabilities in a later analysis came from a VDJ recombination model fitted to out-of-frame rearrangements, and those results were checked against IGoR. Hypergeometric tests were used in a later analysis to score TCR-TCR, TCR-HLA and TCR-CMV co-occurrence, with a repertoire-size bias correction applied to the TCR pairs. To estimate false discovery rates, a later analysis permuted the HLA or CMV assignments 20 times. In a later analysis, co-occurring TCRs were grouped using DBSCAN, with TCRdist sequence similarity added in when clustering inside HLA-allele-positive subsets. Repertoires with fewer than 30,000 or more than 120,000 public chains, plus five repertoires with anomalous nucleotide sharing, were excluded from co-occurrence clustering. The table was pulled from immuneACCESS by TCRdb, which kept in-frame rearrangements only. Such tables lose some clones; where checked, under half of the loss comes from unresolved V genes, and the rest has no known cause. The V and J calls and clone size were taken over from that table, and D and trimming were inferred from the DNA. The table held for this sample gives about 140,000 clones. The ten top clones hold 2% to 2.5% of the sample.

In total, approximately 690 healthy bone marrow donors made up the cohort. At the time of sampling, every cohort member was nominally healthy, though immune exposures that went unrecorded were likely present. The donor tested CMV seronegative, placing the donor among the 352 seronegative members of the cohort. A peripheral blood sample was provided by each donor, and peripheral blood mononuclear cells were used for TCR beta sequencing. The Qiagen DNeasy Blood Extraction Kit was used to extract genomic DNA from the blood cell samples. This chain is built from TRBV6-1 and TRBJ1-1; tentative D gene TRBD1, with 6 bases matching. The sequence derives from a woman aged 18-30 years in good health and CMV-seronegative. The specimen sequenced was PBMCs. The CDR3 in this case is CASLYRDTTEAFF. The base sequence is TGTGCCAGCCTCTACCGGGACACCACTGAAGCTTTCTTT.